The 27 T cell receptor beta chains listed next were all sequenced from one sample in a study of blood T cell repertoires in COVID-19. Generated by immunoSEQ multiplex PCR, the TCRdb table keeps only in-frame clones and is missing some. The sample lists about 200,000 clones; roughly 90% were seen once. The sample comprised peripheral blood. The receptors originated from a man aged 45-65 years with acute or convalescent COVID-19.

This rearrangement joins TRBV4-2 to TRBJ2-3; the match to TRBD2 covers 15 bases. J gave up 6 bases and V 4 bases, and 8 bases lay outside the gene matches. The germline CDR1 and CDR2 sequences are LGHNA and YNFKEQ. The length of the CDR3 is 17 residues. DNA for the CDR3: TGTGCCAGCAGCCTCCGAGGAGGGACTAGCGGGGGGGATACGCAGTATTTT. Translation: CASSLRGGTSGGDTQYF.

In its sample, this clone was seen once. The gene calls are TRBV14 and TRBJ2-7; 11 bases match TRBD2. Losses at the gene ends were 0 bases for V and 5 bases for J; bases not matched to a gene: 12. This CDR3 is built from 18 residues. The germline V gene encodes CDR1 SGHDN and CDR2 FVKESK. The CDR3 DNA follows: TGTGCCAGCAGCCAAGATCAAACTAGCGGGGGATATGATGACGAGCAGTACGTC. Protein sequence: CASSQDQTSGGYDDEQYV.

The V call is TRBV28, the J call TRBJ1-4; no firm D call. V lost 4 bases and J lost 0, with 12 bases in between. Germline V CDR1 and CDR2: MDHEN, SYDVKM. The CDR3 totals 16 residues. CDR3 region: CASSSPGGATNEKLFF. The CDR3 nucleotides read TGTGCCAGCAGTTCCCCCGGAGGAGCAACTAATGAAAAACTGTTTTTT.

This chain joins TRBV6-6 and TRBJ2-4, with TRBD1 matching 8 bases. The germline gives CDR1 MNHNY, CDR2 SVGAGI (reference sequence). The CDR3 loop spans 14 amino acids. J was trimmed by 4 bases and V by 6 bases; bases with no gene match: 5. The CDR3 here is CASRTTGGKNIQYF. CDR3 DNA: TGTGCCAGCAGGACCACAGGGGGAAAAAACATTCAGTACTTC.

The rearrangement uses TRBV7-2 and TRBJ1-5; 12 positions match TRBD1. Trimming removed 5 bases from V and 7 bases from J; junction bases left unmatched: 6. Germline V gene sequence: CDR1 SGHTA, CDR2 FQGNSA. This CDR3 region has 15 residues. CDR3 nucleotide sequence: TGTGCCAGCAGCGTACCCGGGACAGGGGGCCAGCCCCAGCATTTT. This translates into CASSVPGTGGQPQHF.

CDR3 loop: CASSPYGAGGTDTQYF. CDR3 sequence (DNA): TGCGCCAGCAGCCCCTACGGAGCGGGAGGCACAGATACGCAGTATTTT. The chain links TRBV5-1 to TRBJ2-3, with 8 nucleotides matching TRBD2. The J segment lost 1 base and the V segment lost 4 bases, leaving 8 bases of the junction unmatched. The germline V gene has CDR1 SGHRS and CDR2 YFSETQ. The CDR3 has 16 amino acids.

The chain employs TRBV5-1 and TRBJ2-2; possibly TRBD2 for D (5 bases). This CDR3 has 15 residues. Trimming left V 0 bases short and J 4 bases short, with 10 bases between. Germline-derived CDR1 and CDR2 are SGHRS and YFSETQ. CDR3 sequence (DNA): TGCGCCAGCAGCTTGGCCGCGCGGGCCACCGGGGAGCTGTTTTTT. This encodes CASSLAARATGELFF.

The chain combines TRBV7-2 with TRBJ2-7; 9 nucleotides line up with TRBD1. V shed 5 bases and J 3 bases; nucleotides not matched to a gene: 8. CDR1 and CDR2 from the germline V gene are SGHTA and FQGNSA. The CDR3 is made up of 15 amino acids. CDR3 sequence: CASSLAGTGNYEQYF. The CDR3 DNA sequence: TGTGCCAGCAGCCTTGCGGGGACAGGGAACTACGAGCAGTACTTC.

The V call is TRBV9, the J call TRBJ1-2, with 9 bases lining up with TRBD1. Germline V CDR1 and CDR2: SGDLS, YYNGEE. This CDR3 spans 13 amino acids. V trimming: 5 bases; J trimming: 7 bases; junction bases outside the gene matches: 6. In DNA, the CDR3 is TGTGCCAGCAGTACGGGACAGGGCGGTGGCTACACCTTC. Translated, it gives CASSTGQGGGYTF.

The rearrangement links TRBV3-1 (or the pseudogene TRBV3-2) to TRBJ2-2; 14 bases fit TRBD2. The V gene's germline CDR1 is LGHDT and CDR2 YNNKEL (reference sequence). CDR3 length: 18 residues. V was pared by 5 bases and J by 1 base, with 6 bases of the junction left unmatched. In nucleotides, the CDR3 is TGTGCCAGCAGCAAGGGACTAGCGGGAGCGCAGAACACCGGGGAGCTGTTTTTT. Protein: CASSKGLAGAQNTGELFF.

The chain recombines TRBV28 with TRBJ1-2; 7 nucleotides agree with TRBD1. This CDR3 is 14 amino acids long. Germline-derived CDR1 and CDR2 are MDHEN and SYDVKM. J gave up 4 bases and V 5 bases, and 7 bases lay outside the gene matches. The CDR3 region has the DNA TGTGCCAGCAGTCCGGGAACAGGGGCCTATGGCTACACCTTC. It yields the protein CASSPGTGAYGYTF.

This clone was found once. This chain joins TRBV7-2 and TRBJ2-5; 7 bases fit TRBD1. The V segment lost 5 bases and the J segment 1 base; nucleotides outside the gene matches: 10. This CDR3 contains 16 residues. The germline gives CDR1 SGHTA, CDR2 FQGNSA. The CDR3 region has the DNA TGTGCCAGCAGCCCTGCGACAGGGCCTCCCCAAGAGACCCAGTACTTC. It specifies CASSPATGPPQETQYF.

This chain connects TRBV7-9 to TRBJ1-6, with D uncertain. The ends were cut back, 1 base at V and 9 bases at J, with 4 bases in the middle. The CDR3 is 12 amino acids. From germline, CDR1 is SEHNR and CDR2 FQNEAQ (reference sequence). The CDR3 region is CASSLGLSPLHF. DNA for the CDR3: TGTGCCAGCAGCTTAGGGCTTTCACCCCTCCACTTT. Full variable domain (missing parts from reference TRBV7-9 and TRBJ1-6): DTGVSQNPRHKITKRGQNVTFRCDPISEHNRLYWYRQTLGQGPEFLTYFQNEAQLEKSRLLSDRFSAERPKGSFSTLEIQRTEQGDSAMYLCASSLGLSPLHFGNGTRLTVT.

The rearrangement links TRBV4-1 to TRBJ1-3; D possibly corresponds to TRBD1 (6 bases). This CDR3 has 13 amino acids. V was cut by 2 bases and J by 4 bases, with 6 bases left in between. From germline, CDR1 is MGHRA and CDR2 YSYEKL. The CDR3 sequence: CASSQTGGNTIYF. The DNA for the CDR3 is TGCGCCAGCAGCCAAACAGGGGGAAACACCATATATTTT.

The rearrangement joins TRBV19 to TRBJ2-1; the match to TRBD2 covers 8 bases. The V gene's germline CDR1 is LNHDA and CDR2 SQIVND (reference sequence). The CDR3 loop spans 16 amino acids. J lost 5 bases, V lost 4 bases, and 10 bases had no gene match. In DNA form, the CDR3 reads TGTGCCAGTAGTACCCTTCCGGGACTAGATAACAATGAGCAGTTCTTC. This sequence encodes CASSTLPGLDNNEQFF.

This rearrangement joins TRBV9 to TRBJ1-5; 8 bases match TRBD1. V lost 2 bases to trimming and J lost 7 bases; unmatched junction nucleotides: 5. Germline V gene data show CDR1 as SGDLS and CDR2 as YYNGEE. CDR3 size: 14 residues. CDR3 residues: CASSVTGERQPQHF. CDR3 nucleotide sequence: TGTGCCAGCAGCGTGACAGGGGAACGCCAGCCCCAGCATTTT.

This sequence joins TRBV19 and TRBJ2-5, with 7 bases identical to TRBD1. The germline V gene encodes CDR1 LNHDA and CDR2 SQIVND (reference sequence). CDR3 length: 15 residues. Trimming took 3 bases from V and 1 from J; bases not matched to a gene: 5. The CDR3 DNA sequence: TGTGCCAGTAGTATGGTAGGGACAGCCCAAGAGACCCAGTACTTC. It codes for CASSMVGTAQETQYF.

The chain is built from TRBV3-1 (or the pseudogene TRBV3-2) and TRBJ1-2; 8 nucleotides match TRBD1. This CDR3 has 14 residues. The germline V gene encodes CDR1 LGHDT and CDR2 YNNKEL (reference sequence). V shed 1 base, J shed 5 bases, and the junction held 3 bases outside the gene matches. The CDR3 nucleotides are TGTGCCAGCAGCCAAGGGACAGGGTTTTATGGCTACACCTTC. This gives the protein CASSQGTGFYGYTF.

The chain couples TRBV6-5 to TRBJ2-5; a possible D gene is TRBD1 (5 bases). From germline, CDR1 is MNHEY and CDR2 SVGAGI. The V end was cut by 2 bases, the J end by 3 bases, with 13 bases between. This CDR3 region has 15 residues. CDR3 sequence (DNA): TGTGCCAGCAGTTACATGGGGCAGTGGGAAGAGACCCAGTACTTC. This sequence encodes CASSYMGQWEETQYF.

This rearrangement joins TRBV19 to TRBJ2-3, with 12 bases fitting TRBD1. Germline V gene lookup returns CDR1 LNHDA and CDR2 SQIVND (reference sequence). With 5 bases clipped from V and 8 bases from J, the junction kept 8 bases outside the gene matches. This CDR3 is 15 amino acids long. This chain's CDR3 is CASSSGTGGRVTQYF. CDR3 bases: TGTGCCAGTAGTTCCGGGACAGGGGGCAGAGTTACGCAGTATTTT.

The chain couples TRBV5-1 to TRBJ1-1; no clear D gene. Germline-derived CDR1 and CDR2 are SGHRS and YFSETQ. This CDR3 spans 15 amino acids. The V end was cut by 0 bases, the J end by 3 bases, with 12 bases between. The CDR3 bases are TGCGCCAGCAGCTTGGAGTCCCCCGGGTACACTGAAGCTTTCTTT. Translating it yields CASSLESPGYTEAFF.

The V and J genes are TRBV28 and TRBJ1-1; possibly TRBD1 for D (6 bases). This CDR3 contains 15 residues. The germline V and J ends were trimmed by 4 bases and 2 bases, with 14 bases remaining between them. Looked up from germline, CDR1 is MDHEN and CDR2 is SYDVKM. The CDR3 DNA is TGTGCCAGCAGTTCCCCTACAGGGAAAAACACTGAAGCTTTCTTT. The encoded protein is CASSSPTGKNTEAFF.

The chain recombines TRBV30 with TRBJ1-2, with 9 bases that match TRBD1. The junction had 7 bases not matched to a gene; V was cut back by 1 base and J by 7 bases. Germline CDR1 GTSNPN, CDR2 SVGIG (reference sequence). The CDR3 consists of 14 residues. DNA for the CDR3: TGTGCCTGGAGTGGCCTACAGGGGGCGCGTGGCTACACCTTC. It specifies CAWSGLQGARGYTF.

This clone appeared a single time. The chain uses TRBV28 and TRBJ1-2; 7 bases agree with TRBD1. Trimming at V came to 4 bases and at J to 4 bases, leaving 0 bases not matched to a gene. The germline gives CDR1 MDHEN, CDR2 SYDVKM. CDR3 length: 12 residues. CDR3 amino acids: CASSWDSYGYTF. In nucleotides, the CDR3 is TGTGCCAGCAGTTGGGACAGCTATGGCTACACCTTC.

The V call is TRBV12-3 or TRBV12-4, the J call TRBJ1-2, with D unclear. The ends were cut back, 1 base at V and 3 bases at J, with 6 bases in the middle. The CDR3 is 13 amino acids. CDR3: CASSLGADYGYTF. The CDR3 region has the DNA TGTGCCAGCAGTTTAGGGGCTGACTATGGCTACACCTTC.

V usage is TRBV7-2 and J usage is TRBJ1-2, with a weak D call TRBD1 (5 bases). V was clipped by 5 bases and J by 3 bases, with 10 bases between them. This CDR3 comprises 13 residues. Looked up from germline, CDR1 is SGHTA and CDR2 is FQGNSA. The CDR3 protein is CASSPQGDYGYTF. The DNA of the CDR3 is TGTGCCAGCAGCCCCCAAGGGGACTATGGCTACACCTTC. Using reference TRBV7-2 and TRBJ1-2 for the parts outside the CDR3, the full variable domain is GAGVSQSPSNKVTEKGKDVELRCDPISGHTALYWYRQSLGQGLEFLIYFQGNSAPDKSGLPSDRFSAERTGGSVSTLTIQRTQQEDSAVYLCASSPQGDYGYTFGSGTRLTVV.

The chain recombines TRBV20-1 with TRBJ1-1; 7 positions agree with TRBD1. This CDR3 spans 11 amino acids. V trimming: 1 base; J trimming: 11 bases; junction bases outside the gene matches: 4. Looked up from germline, CDR1 is DFQATT and CDR2 is SNEGSKA (reference sequence). CDR3 residues: CSARARGQAFF. The CDR3 DNA reads TGCAGTGCTAGAGCGAGGGGGCAGGCTTTCTTT.